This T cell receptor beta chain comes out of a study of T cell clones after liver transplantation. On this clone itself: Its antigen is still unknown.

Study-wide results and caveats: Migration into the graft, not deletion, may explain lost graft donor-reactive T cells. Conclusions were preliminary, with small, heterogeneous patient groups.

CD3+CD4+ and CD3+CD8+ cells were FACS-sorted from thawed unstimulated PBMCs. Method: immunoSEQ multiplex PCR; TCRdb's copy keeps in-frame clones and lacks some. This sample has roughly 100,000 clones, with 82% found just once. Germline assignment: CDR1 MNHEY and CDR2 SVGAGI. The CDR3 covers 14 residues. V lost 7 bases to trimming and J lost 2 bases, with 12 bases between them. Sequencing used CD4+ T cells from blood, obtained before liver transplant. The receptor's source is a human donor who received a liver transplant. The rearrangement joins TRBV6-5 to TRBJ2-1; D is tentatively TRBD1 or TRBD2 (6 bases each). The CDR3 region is CASMEGVAYNEQFF. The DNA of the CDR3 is TGTGCCAGCATGGAGGGGGTCGCCTACAATGAGCAGTTCTTC.